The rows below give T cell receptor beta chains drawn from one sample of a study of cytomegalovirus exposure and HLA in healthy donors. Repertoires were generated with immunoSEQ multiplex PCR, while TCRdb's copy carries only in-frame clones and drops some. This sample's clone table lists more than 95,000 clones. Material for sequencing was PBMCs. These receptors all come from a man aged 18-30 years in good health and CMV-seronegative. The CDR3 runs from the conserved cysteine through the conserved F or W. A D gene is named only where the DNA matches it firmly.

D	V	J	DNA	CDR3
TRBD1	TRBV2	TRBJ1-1	TGTGCCAGCAGTGGGGGGCAGGGGGCATTGGGCACTGAAGCTTTCTTT	CASSGGQGALGTEAFF
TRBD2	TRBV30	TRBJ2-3	TGTGCCTGGATCGCTAGCGGAGGCACAGATACGCAGTATTTT	CAWIASGGTDTQYF
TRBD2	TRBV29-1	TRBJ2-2	TGCAGCGTTGATACTAGCGGGTTAGGAACCGGGGAGCTGTTTTTT	CSVDTSGLGTGELFF
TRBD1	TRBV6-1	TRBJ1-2	TGTGCCAGCAGCCTCGAACAGGGGGCTAACTATGGCTACACCTTC	CASSLEQGANYGYTF
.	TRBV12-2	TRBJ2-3	TGTGCAAGTCGCTTTTACTACAATAGCACAGATACGCAGTATTTT	CASRFYYNSTDTQYF
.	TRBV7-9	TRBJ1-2	TGTGCCAGCAGCCCCGGTGGCTACACCTTC	CASSPGGYTF
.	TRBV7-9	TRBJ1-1	TGTGCCAGCAGCTCGATCGGGGAAGCTTTCTTT	CASSSIGEAFF
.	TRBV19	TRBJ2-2	TGTGCCAGTAGTATCTACGCGAACACCGGGGAGCTGTTTTTT	CASSIYANTGELFF
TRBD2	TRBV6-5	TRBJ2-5	TGTGCCAGCAGCTTCGGGGGGGGTTCTACCCAGTACTTC	CASSFGGGSTQYF
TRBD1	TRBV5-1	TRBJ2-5	TGCGCCAGCAGCTTGGTAGGGGGCCACGAGACCCAGTACTTC	CASSLVGGHETQYF
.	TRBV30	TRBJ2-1	TGTGCCTGGAGCCCTGGGATGGGGTCTAGCTGGAATGAGCAGTTCTTC	CAWSPGMGSSWNEQFF
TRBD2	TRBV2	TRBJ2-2	TGTGCCAGGCGGGCGACTAGCGGAAACACCGGGGAGCTGTTTTTT	CARRATSGNTGELFF
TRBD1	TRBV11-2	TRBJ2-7	TGTGCCAGCGGGGACAGGAGCTACGAGCAGTACTTC	CASGDRSYEQYF
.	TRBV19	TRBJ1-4	TGTGCCAGTAGTACCCTCTCGGGTTTGGATGAAAAACTGTTTTTT	CASSTLSGLDEKLFF
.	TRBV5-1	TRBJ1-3	TGCGCCAGCAGCTTGGCCGTCTCCAGCTCTGGAAACACCATATATTTT	CASSLAVSSSGNTIYF
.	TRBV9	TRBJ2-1	TGTGCCAGCAGCGTAGATCGGGGGAGCTCCTACAATGAGCAGTTCTTC	CASSVDRGSSYNEQFF
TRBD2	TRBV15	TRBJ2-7	TGTGCCCCTAGCGGGGGGGTCACAACCTACGAGCAGTACTTC	CAPSGGVTTYEQYF
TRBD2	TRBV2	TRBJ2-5	TGTGCCAGCAGACTAGCCGGAGTGGGGGGGGAGACCCAGTACTTC	CASRLAGVGGETQYF
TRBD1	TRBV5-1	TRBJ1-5	TGCGCCAGCAGCTGGGCCGGGACAGGGGGTGATCCCCAGCATTTT	CASSWAGTGGDPQHF
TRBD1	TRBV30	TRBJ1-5	TGTGCCTGGAGTCCAAATCGGGACAGACTTTATAGCAATCAGCCCCAGCATTTT	CAWSPNRDRLYSNQPQHF
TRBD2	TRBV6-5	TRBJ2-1	TGTGCCAGCAGTTCCGGACTAGCGGGAGGAGGGAATGAGCAGTTCTTC	CASSSGLAGGGNEQFF
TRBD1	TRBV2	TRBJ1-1	TGTGCCAGCATCTTACAGGGGCATGAAGCTTTCTTT	CASILQGHEAFF
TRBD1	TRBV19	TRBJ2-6	TGTGCCAGTAGTACCGTCCCGGGACAGGGGGCTGGGGCCAACGTCCTGACTTTC	CASSTVPGQGAGANVLTF
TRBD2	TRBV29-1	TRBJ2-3	TGCAGCTCCCGGGGGGGCAGGGTTGGCGGTACGCAGTATTTT	CSSRGGRVGGTQYF
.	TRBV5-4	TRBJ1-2	TGTGCCAGCCGCTCGGGTCCTAGCTATGGCTACACCTTC	CASRSGPSYGYTF
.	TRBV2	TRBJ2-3	TGTGCCAGCAGGGATAGCGGCACAGATACGCAGTATTTT	CASRDSGTDTQYF
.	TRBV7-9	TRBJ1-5	TGTGCCAGCAGCCAAGGGGGGGTGGGACAGCCCCAGCATTTT	CASSQGGVGQPQHF
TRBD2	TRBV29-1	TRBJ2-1	TGCAGCGTTGGGTTCCCCTCCGGGACTAGCGGGATATTTGAGCAGTTCTTC	CSVGFPSGTSGIFEQFF
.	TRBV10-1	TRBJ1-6	TGCGCCAGCAGTGAGTCGGGGTCAGGGCCCCTCCACTTT	CASSESGSGPLHF
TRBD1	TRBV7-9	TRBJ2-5	TGTGCCAGCAGCCAGGGACAGCAAGAGACCCAGTACTTC	CASSQGQQETQYF
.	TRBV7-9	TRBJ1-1	TGTGCCAGCAGCTTAGTAGGTGGCAGGGCTGCGACTGAAGCTTTCTTT	CASSLVGGRAATEAFF
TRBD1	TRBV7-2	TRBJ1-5	TGTGCCAGCAGACGCGGGACAGGGTCTAATCAGCCCCAGCATTTT	CASRRGTGSNQPQHF
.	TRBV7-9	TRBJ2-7	TGTGCCAGCAGCTTAGAAGCGCACGAGCAGTACTTC	CASSLEAHEQYF
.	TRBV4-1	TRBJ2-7	TGCGCCAGCAGCCCGACCGCGATAGCGGTCTCCTACGAGCAGTACTTC	CASSPTAIAVSYEQYF
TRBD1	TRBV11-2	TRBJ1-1	TGTGCCAGCAGCTTAGGGACAGGGAGTGAAGCTTTCTTT	CASSLGTGSEAFF
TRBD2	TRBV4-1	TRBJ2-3	TGCGCCAGCAGCCAGCACCCTCCACTAGCGAGAGTAGATACGCAGTATTTT	CASSQHPPLARVDTQYF
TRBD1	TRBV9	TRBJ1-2	TGTGCCAGCAGCGTACAGGGGATGGAAAGGACAGGGTATGGCTACACCTTC	CASSVQGMERTGYGYTF
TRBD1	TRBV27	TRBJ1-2	TGTGCCAGCAGACGTCCCGGACAGGGGGACTATGGCTACACCTTC	CASRRPGQGDYGYTF
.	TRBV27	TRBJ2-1	TGTGCCAGCAGTACCCCAAGCGGTTCCTACAATGAGCAGTTCTTC	CASSTPSGSYNEQFF
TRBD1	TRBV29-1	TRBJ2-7	TGCAGCGTGAAGCCGGGGACAGGGGACTACGAGCAGTACTTC	CSVKPGTGDYEQYF
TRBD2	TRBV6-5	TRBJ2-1	TGTGCCAGCATCAGTAGCGGGTTGCGGTTCTTC	CASISSGLRFF
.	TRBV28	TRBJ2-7	TGTGCCAGCAGTCCTGACGGGACAATCTACGAGCAGTACTTC	CASSPDGTIYEQYF
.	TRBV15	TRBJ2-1	TGTGCCACCAGCAGAGATACGAGTAGAGGAAGTGAGCAGTTCTTC	CATSRDTSRGSEQFF
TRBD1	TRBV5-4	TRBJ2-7	TGTGCCAGCAGCGGCCAGAGACAGGGGGAGTCCTACGAGCAGTACTTC	CASSGQRQGESYEQYF
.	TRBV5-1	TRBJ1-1	TGCGCCAGCAGCAAGCAGGCTTCACAGGGGAACACTGAAGCTTTCTTT	CASSKQASQGNTEAFF
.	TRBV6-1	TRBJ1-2	TGTGCCAGCAGGAGACAGAGTTATGGCTACACCTTC	CASRRQSYGYTF
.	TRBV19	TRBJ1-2	TGTGCCAGTAGTGCAGGAGGAAGTGACTATGGCTACACCTTC	CASSAGGSDYGYTF
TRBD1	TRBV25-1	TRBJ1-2	TGTGCCAGCAGTGATCCGAAAGGGAAGGACAGGGAGAGGTATGGCTACACCTTC	CASSDPKGKDRERYGYTF
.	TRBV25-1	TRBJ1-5	TGTGCCAGCAGTATATTTAGCAATCAGCCCCAGCATTTT	CASSIFSNQPQHF
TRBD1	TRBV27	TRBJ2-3	TGTGCCAGCAGTTCCCGACAACAGGGGAGTACGCAGTATTTT	CASSSRQQGSTQYF
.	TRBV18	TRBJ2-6	TGTGCCAGCTCACCACCGATTTTCAGCTCTGGGGCCAACGTCCTGACTTTC	CASSPPIFSSGANVLTF
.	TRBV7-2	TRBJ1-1	TGTGCCAGCAGCATAGACAGGAACACTGAAGCTTTCTTT	CASSIDRNTEAFF
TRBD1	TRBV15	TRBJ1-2	TGTGCCACCAGCAGGCGGACAGGGGACATAGGCTACACCTTC	CATSRRTGDIGYTF
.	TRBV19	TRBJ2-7	TGTGCCAGTAGGACGGGAAGGGAGCAGTACTTC	CASRTGREQYF
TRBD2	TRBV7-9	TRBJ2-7	TGTGCCAGCAGCTTCCCCGGGGGTAGGACTAGCGCTGTACCCTACGAGCAGTACTTC	CASSFPGGRTSAVPYEQYF
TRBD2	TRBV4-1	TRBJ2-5	TGCGCCAGCAGCCAAGATGATTCTAGCGGGGGTGGGGAGACCCAGTACTTC	CASSQDDSSGGGETQYF
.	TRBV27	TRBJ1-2	TGTGCCAGCACTCCAAAAGGACAGTACTCCTATGGCTACACCTTC	CASTPKGQYSYGYTF
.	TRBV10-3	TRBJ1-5	TGTGCCACACACGACGGCAGGGACAATCAGCCCCAGCATTTT	CATHDGRDNQPQHF
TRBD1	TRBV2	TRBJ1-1	TGTGCCAGCAGTGTCCAGGGGGGCACTGAAGCTTTCTTT	CASSVQGGTEAFF